These 18 T cell receptor beta chains share one sample of origin, sequenced in a study of CD8 T cells in ankylosing spondylitis. Their antigens are not known. TCRdb reprocessed the 5' RACE reads with MiXCR, giving one entry per CDR3 protein. The sample yields around 490,000 distinct CDR3 sequences, less than 6% seen once. Overall study results and limits: Ankylosing spondylitis blood seemed to carry a telltale TCR beta motif made of about 8 highly homologous variants.

The material sequenced was blood, either unsorted or a sorted T cell fraction (not recorded which). The receptors were sampled from a male donor with ankylosing spondylitis.

This clonotype was seen ten or more times. The chain links TRBV5-1 to TRBJ2-1; perhaps TRBD2 as D (6 bases). Germline values: CDR1 SGHRS, CDR2 YFSETQ. This CDR3 has 13 amino acids. Trimming took off 3 bases at V and 5 bases at J, with 9 bases between the two ends. The chain's CDR3 is CASSSGGHNEQFF. CDR3 in DNA: TGCGCCAGCAGCTCTGGAGGGCACAATGAGCAGTTCTTC.

This clonotype has a count of ten or more. V is TRBV5-6 and J is TRBJ1-2; D is ambiguous. CDR3 length: 15 residues. V lost 4 bases to trimming and J lost 0 bases, with 13 bases between them. Per the germline V gene, CDR1 is SGHDT and CDR2 is YYEEEE. This CDR3 reads CASSIAATTNYGYTF. In DNA, the CDR3 is TGTGCCAGCAGCATCGCAGCTACAACTAACTATGGCTACACCTTC.

This clonotype was detected many times. The chain uses TRBV4-2 and TRBJ1-2; no firm D call. Deletions cut 0 bases from V and 4 bases from J, with 12 bases between. The CDR3 runs to 15 residues. Germline V lookup: CDR1 LGHNA, CDR2 YNFKEQ. The CDR3 loop is CASSQDRTDSYGYTF. DNA of the CDR3: TGTGCCAGCAGCCAAGATAGGACGGACTCCTATGGCTACACCTTC.

In its sample, this clonotype was seen many times. The chain couples TRBV7-8 to TRBJ2-7; possibly TRBD2 for D (6 bases). Looked up from germline, CDR1 is SGHVS and CDR2 is FQNEAQ. The CDR3 has 17 residues. Trimming pared 5 bases from V and 1 base from J, leaving 21 bases between. CDR3 in amino acids: CASSRPGAGRDSYEQYF. CDR3 nucleotides: TGTGCCAGCAGCCGCCCCGGTGCAGGGCGGGATTCCTACGAGCAGTACTTC.

This clonotype appeared many times. The chain has TRBV4-1 and TRBJ1-2; the D is unclear. The CDR3 runs to 14 residues. The germline CDR1 and CDR2 sequences are MGHRA and YSYEKL. Trimming took off 0 bases at V and 3 bases at J, with 8 bases between the two ends. The CDR3 sequence: CASSQDWVDYGYTF. The CDR3 DNA is TGCGCCAGCAGCCAAGATTGGGTTGACTATGGCTACACCTTC.

This clonotype was seen at least ten times. The V gene is TRBV12-3 or TRBV12-4, the J gene TRBJ2-3; 10 bases match TRBD2. Trimming took 1 base from V and 6 from J; bases not matched to a gene: 7. The CDR3 runs to 16 residues. CDR3 amino acids: CASSLVISGGRDTQYF. CDR3 in DNA: TGTGCCAGCAGTTTAGTAATTAGCGGGGGGCGGGATACGCAGTATTTT.

Ten or more counts support this clonotype. The chain links TRBV5-1 to TRBJ1-4; 7 nucleotides line up with TRBD1. The germline V gene has CDR1 SGHRS and CDR2 YFSETQ. V was clipped by 0 bases and J by 10 bases; unmatched bases: 6. The CDR3 runs to 14 residues. Written as DNA, the CDR3 is TGCGCCAGCAGCTTGGCAGGAGGGGGCGGAAAACTGTTTTTT. It translates to CASSLAGGGGKLFF.

This clonotype has only a few counts. The CDR3 sequence is CASSAGQEFTTDFYGYTF. CDR3 coding DNA: TGTGCCAGCAGCGCAGGACAGGAATTTACGACCGATTTCTATGGCTACACCTTC. This chain connects TRBV5-6 to TRBJ1-2; TRBD1 matches at 7 bases. J was trimmed by 4 bases and V by 4 bases; bases with no gene match: 19. This CDR3 is 18 amino acids long. CDR1 and CDR2 (germline): SGHDT, YYEEEE.

This chain joins TRBV12-3 or TRBV12-4 and TRBJ1-3; TRBD1 aligns across 7 bases. J was trimmed by 4 bases and V by 6 bases; bases with no gene match: 15. The CDR3 loop spans 17 amino acids. The CDR3, as DNA: TGTGCCAGCAGCCCCTCCCCGGGACAGCCTGCAGGAAACACCATATATTTT. Amino acids: CASSPSPGQPAGNTIYF.

This clonotype was recorded many times. V and J are TRBV5-1 and TRBJ2-3; 11 nucleotides align to TRBD2. With V trimmed by 7 bases and J by 3 bases, 1 base remained unmatched. CDR1 and CDR2 (germline): SGHRS, YFSETQ. This CDR3 is 13 amino acids long. CDR3 protein: CASASGGTDTQYF. The CDR3 DNA is TGCGCCAGCGCTAGCGGGGGGACAGATACGCAGTATTTT.

The rearrangement joins TRBV7-2 to TRBJ2-1, with 12 bases that match TRBD2. Germline V gives CDR1 SGHTA, CDR2 FQGNSA. V lost 8 bases and J lost 1; bases outside the gene matches: 24. This CDR3 has 22 amino acids. CDR3 sequence (DNA): TGTGCCAGCGCATTTACAGGCCCCCACCCCCCGACTAGCGGGAGTTCCTACAATGAGCAGTTCTTC. Translation: CASAFTGPHPPTSGSSYNEQFF.

This clonotype has at least ten counts. DNA of the CDR3: TGTGCCAGCAGTTTCGGGGACTACTATGGCTACACCTTC. Translating it yields CASSFGDYYGYTF. The chain joins TRBV6-5 to TRBJ1-2, with TRBD1 as a possible D gene (5 bases). The V end lost 4 bases, the J end lost 3 bases, and 9 bases lay between the germline ends. This CDR3 spans 13 amino acids. Germline CDR1 MNHEY, CDR2 SVGAGI.

At least ten counts were recorded for this clonotype. This chain connects TRBV10-3 to TRBJ2-7; a possible D gene is TRBD1 (5 bases). Germline CDR1 and CDR2: ENHRY and SYGVKD. The ends were cut back, 5 bases at V and 2 bases at J, with 22 bases in the middle. The CDR3 has 17 amino acids. CDR3 DNA: TGTGCCATCAGTCACAGACAGAATACTCTTACCCCCTACGAGCAGTACTTC. Its protein is CAISHRQNTLTPYEQYF.

A remark on this clonotype: This may come from a read error, since a much larger clone is one base off. The V gene is TRBV10-3, the J gene TRBJ1-5; 9 bases are shared with TRBD1. Germline loops: CDR1 ENHRY, CDR2 SYGVKD. V trimming: 6 bases; J trimming: 1 base; junction bases outside the gene matches: 10. This CDR3 spans 17 amino acids. The CDR3 DNA is TGTGCCATCAGCGAGGGACAGGGAGTCTTGAGCAATCAGCCCCAGCATTTT. This sequence encodes CAISEGQGVLSNQPQHF.

This clonotype was observed many times. The chain employs TRBV6-1 and TRBJ2-3; 11 positions agree with TRBD2. Germline CDR1 MNHNS, CDR2 SASEGT. The CDR3 is made up of 15 amino acids. V trimming: 6 bases; J trimming: 10 bases; junction bases outside the gene matches: 12. CDR3 coding DNA: TGTGCCAGCAGCAAACTTTTAGCGGGAGGGCATTCGCAGTATTTT. Protein: CASSKLLAGGHSQYF.

This clonotype appeared many times. The chain uses TRBV25-1 and TRBJ1-1; 8 bases are a match to TRBD1. Germline V gene sequence: CDR1 MGHDK, CDR2 SYGVNS. Germline trimming cut 5 bases from V and 1 base from J; bases unmatched to any gene: 6. The length of the CDR3 is 15 residues. The DNA for the CDR3 is TGTGCCAGCAGTAGAACAGGGGGATCGAACACTGAAGCTTTCTTT. Protein: CASSRTGGSNTEAFF.

This clonotype occurred many times. The chain couples TRBV5-1 to TRBJ1-2; D remains ambiguous. Between the trimmed V and J ends, which lost 4 bases and 4 bases, there was a span of 14 bases. The V gene's germline CDR1 is SGHRS and CDR2 YFSETQ. The CDR3 totals 14 residues. CDR3 bases: TGCGCCAGCAGCCCAGTGACCGCTACCTATGGCTACACCTTC. Translating gives CASSPVTATYGYTF. The complete variable domain, with remaining parts taken from reference TRBV5-1 and TRBJ1-2, reads KAGVTQTPRYLIKTRGQQVTLSCSPISGHRSVSWYQQTPGQGLQFLFEYFSETQRNKGNFPGRFSGRQFSNSRSEMNVSTLELGDSALYLCASSPVTATYGYTFGSGTRLTVV.

This clonotype was picked up many times. The gene calls are TRBV27 and TRBJ1-2; a possible D gene is TRBD1 (5 bases). V was cut by 4 bases and J by 4 bases, with 10 bases left in between. The germline V gene has CDR1 MNHEY and CDR2 SMNVEV (reference sequence). This CDR3 has 13 residues. CDR3 coding DNA: TGTGCCAGCAGTTCGCAGGGAAGCTATGGCTACACCTTC. It is translated as CASSSQGSYGYTF.